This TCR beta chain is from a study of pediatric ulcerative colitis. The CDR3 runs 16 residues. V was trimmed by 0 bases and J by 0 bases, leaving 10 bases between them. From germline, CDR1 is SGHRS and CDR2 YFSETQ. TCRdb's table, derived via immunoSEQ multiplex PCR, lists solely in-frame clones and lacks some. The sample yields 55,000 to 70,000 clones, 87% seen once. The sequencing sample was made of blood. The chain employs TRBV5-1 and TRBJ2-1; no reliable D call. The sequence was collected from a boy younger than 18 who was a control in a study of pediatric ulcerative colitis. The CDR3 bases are TGCGCCAGCAGCTTGGTTGCCCCGTCCTCCTACAATGAGCAGTTCTTC. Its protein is CASSLVAPSSYNEQFF.